Shown below are 32 T cell receptor beta chains from a single sample sequenced in a study of blood T cell repertoires in COVID-19. Data came from immunoSEQ multiplex PCR; TCRdb stores just in-frame clones and leaves some out. The sample lists 13,000 to 15,000 clones, 81% seen once, with around 30% in the top ten. The sequenced sample consisted of peripheral blood. Receptor source: a human donor in a cohort sampled during active COVID-19.

The rearrangement uses TRBV28 and TRBJ2-2, with no clear D. Trimming shortened V by 6 bases and J by 4 bases, and 9 bases separated the two germline ends. This CDR3 has 13 amino acids. Germline loops: CDR1 MDHEN, CDR2 SYDVKM. CDR3: CASSPPSTGELFF. CDR3 coding DNA: TGTGCCAGCAGCCCCCCTAGCACCGGGGAGCTGTTTTTT.

The chain combines TRBV7-9 with TRBJ2-1; 10 nucleotides line up with TRBD2. The CDR3 contains 17 residues. Germline values: CDR1 SEHNR, CDR2 FQNEAQ (reference sequence). V lost 2 bases to trimming and J lost 3 bases; unmatched junction nucleotides: 7. CDR3 region: CASSLMAGLAVYNEQFF. The CDR3 DNA follows: TGTGCCAGCAGCTTAATGGCAGGACTAGCGGTCTACAATGAGCAGTTCTTC. Combining the CDR3 with reference TRBV7-9 and TRBJ2-1 gives the whole variable domain DTGVSQNPRHKITKRGQNVTFRCDPISEHNRLYWYRQTLGQGPEFLTYFQNEAQLEKSRLLSDRFSAERPKGSFSTLEIQRTEQGDSAMYLCASSLMAGLAVYNEQFFGPGTRLTVL.

The V gene is TRBV3-1 (or the pseudogene TRBV3-2), the J gene TRBJ2-3, with 10 nucleotides matching TRBD1. V dropped 0 bases and J dropped 4; count of bases not matched to a gene: 4. CDR1 and CDR2 (germline): LGHDT, YNNKEL (reference sequence). The CDR3 consists of 16 residues. Here the CDR3 reads CASSQEGGTGADTQYF. CDR3 sequence (DNA): TGTGCCAGCAGCCAAGAGGGTGGGACAGGGGCAGATACGCAGTATTTT.

The chain uses TRBV6-1 and TRBJ2-7; 10 bases agree with TRBD1. Trimming cost V 3 bases and J 8 bases; bases outside gene matches: 10. The CDR3 covers 15 residues. Germline loops: CDR1 MNHNS, CDR2 SASEGT. The CDR3 nucleotides are TGTGCCAGCAGTGATCTGACAGGGGGCCATTCTAAGCAGTACTTC. Its protein product is CASSDLTGGHSKQYF.

V usage is TRBV7-9 and J usage is TRBJ2-1, with D possibly matching TRBD1 (6 bases). V gave up 1 base and J gave up 2 bases, with 9 bases separating them. CDR1 and CDR2 from the germline V gene are SEHNR and FQNEAQ (reference sequence). The CDR3 consists of 15 residues. CDR3 sequence reads: CASSLGQGTYNEQFF. DNA of the CDR3: TGTGCCAGCAGCTTAGGCCAGGGGACCTACAATGAGCAGTTCTTC.

The chain couples TRBV7-2 to TRBJ2-3, with 9 bases aligning to TRBD2. J was trimmed by 2 bases and V by 5 bases; bases with no gene match: 8. CDR1 is SGHTA, CDR2 FQGNSA, per germline. CDR3 length equals 16 residues. CDR3 protein: CASSAIPSGTTDTQYF. The DNA of the CDR3 is TGTGCCAGCAGCGCCATTCCTAGCGGGACCACAGATACGCAGTATTTT.

V is TRBV2 and J is TRBJ1-6; D call uncertain. Germline V gene data show CDR1 as SNHLY and CDR2 as FYNNEI. Trimming left V 5 bases short and J 3 bases short, with 5 bases between. The CDR3 has 13 amino acids. CDR3 in amino acids: CASSSLYNSPLHF. CDR3 sequence (DNA): TGTGCCAGCAGTTCTCTCTATAATTCACCCCTCCACTTT.

In its sample, this clone was seen a few times. This chain connects TRBV6-1 to TRBJ1-2; the D gene is possibly TRBD1 (5 bases). This CDR3 region has 14 residues. Trimming cost V 0 bases and J 8 bases, with 13 bases left between them. Germline assignment: CDR1 MNHNS and CDR2 SASEGT. CDR3 bases: TGTGCCAGCAGTGAAGCCGCAGGGAGGGGAGGCTACACCTTC. This encodes CASSEAAGRGGYTF.

The rearrangement links TRBV7-2 to TRBJ2-6, with a tentative D call TRBD1 (5 bases). There are 16 residues in the CDR3. V dropped 6 bases and J dropped 1 base, with 13 bases sitting between them. Germline V gives CDR1 SGHTA, CDR2 FQGNSA. CDR3 amino acids: CASRSKGESGANVLTF. In DNA form, the CDR3 reads TGTGCCAGCAGATCTAAAGGGGAATCTGGGGCCAACGTCCTGACTTTC.

This chain joins TRBV7-9 and TRBJ2-3; 8 nucleotides line up with TRBD2. J gave up 4 bases and V 3 bases, and 9 bases lay outside the gene matches. Germline CDR1 reads SEHNR; CDR2 reads FQNEAQ (reference sequence). The CDR3 consists of 16 residues. CDR3: CASSFTSGAGADTQYF. For the CDR3, the DNA is TGTGCCAGCAGCTTTACTAGCGGAGCGGGGGCAGATACGCAGTATTTT.

The rearrangement uses TRBV7-3 and TRBJ2-3; TRBD2 might be the D (5 bases). Germline CDR1 and CDR2: SGHTA and FQGTGA. V lost 5 bases and J 2 bases, leaving 20 bases between the germline ends. CDR3 length: 17 residues. The CDR3 DNA is TGTGCCAGCAGCGAGAGGGCCTCCCCTTCTTTCACAGATACGCAGTATTTT. The encoded protein is CASSERASPSFTDTQYF. The full variable domain, completed using reference TRBV7-3 and TRBJ2-3, is GAGVSQTPSNKVTEKGKYVELRCDPISGHTALYWYRQSLGQGPEFLIYFQGTGAADDSGLPNDRFFAVRPEGSVSTLKIQRTERGDSAVYLCASSERASPSFTDTQYFGPGTRLTVL.

This clone was picked up one time. The chain uses TRBV2 and TRBJ2-3, with a tentative D call TRBD1 (5 bases). This CDR3 spans 14 amino acids. Trimming removed 3 bases at V and 6 bases at J, with 13 bases between. The germline CDR1 and CDR2 sequences are SNHLY and FYNNEI. The CDR3: CASSDGQGRDTQYF. The CDR3 DNA is TGTGCCAGCAGTGATGGGCAGGGCCGGGATACGCAGTATTTT.

The chain combines TRBV11-3 with TRBJ1-1; D possibly corresponds to TRBD1 (5 bases). Germline-derived CDR1 and CDR2 are SGHNT and YENEEA. This CDR3 is built from 14 residues. V shed 5 bases and J shed 2 bases, with 12 bases lying between them. The CDR3 DNA is TGTGCCAGCAGCCCGCCCAGGGCCAACACTGAAGCTTTCTTT. It codes for CASSPPRANTEAFF.

The V call is TRBV7-9, the J call TRBJ2-7, with D unresolved. Trimming cost V 7 bases and J 2 bases, with 6 bases left between them. Germline V gene data show CDR1 as SEHNR and CDR2 as FQNEAQ (reference sequence). The length of the CDR3 is 11 residues. DNA of the CDR3: TGTGCCAGCAACGGAGCCTACGAGCAGTACTTC. Translating it yields CASNGAYEQYF.

The chain has TRBV7-9 and TRBJ2-1, with 11 bases fitting TRBD2. Germline CDR1 is SEHNR and CDR2 is FQNEAQ (reference sequence). CDR3 length: 15 amino acids. The junction had 6 bases not matched to a gene; V was cut back by 5 bases and J by 6 bases. CDR3 residues: CASSEGSGRANEQFF. The CDR3 nucleotides read TGTGCCAGCAGCGAAGGTAGCGGGAGGGCCAATGAGCAGTTCTTC.

This chain joins TRBV27 and TRBJ2-7; 11 nucleotides match TRBD2. V trimming: 6 bases; J trimming: 3 bases; junction bases outside the gene matches: 10. The CDR3 sequence is 16 residues long. The germline V gene encodes CDR1 MNHEY and CDR2 SMNVEV (reference sequence). For the CDR3, the DNA is TGTGCCAGCAGGAGGGGTACCGGGACTAGCGGCTACGAGCAGTACTTC. Protein product: CASRRGTGTSGYEQYF.

This clone was counted between two and nine times. The chain links TRBV5-1 to TRBJ2-7; TRBD2 might be the D (5 bases). Between the trimmed V and J ends, which lost 2 bases and 0 bases, there was a span of 9 bases. This CDR3 has 14 amino acids. The germline CDR1 and CDR2 sequences are SGHRS and YFSETQ. The CDR3 region has the DNA TGCGCCAGCAGCTTTTGGGAGAGCTCCTACGAGCAGTACTTC. Amino acids: CASSFWESSYEQYF.

The chain uses TRBV28 and TRBJ1-5; D may be TRBD1 (6 bases). Germline loops: CDR1 MDHEN, CDR2 SYDVKM. This CDR3 has 15 amino acids. V shed 4 bases and J shed 5 bases, with 15 bases lying between them. The CDR3 loop reads CASSSITRGYQPQHF. In DNA, the CDR3 is TGTGCCAGCAGTTCTATCACCAGGGGCTATCAGCCCCAGCATTTT.

This chain uses TRBV11-2 with TRBJ2-1; 8 bases map to TRBD2. CDR3 size: 17 residues. V dropped 1 base and J dropped 5; count of bases not matched to a gene: 10. Per germline, CDR1 SGHAT and CDR2 FQNNGV. The CDR3 DNA sequence: TGTGCCAGCAGCTTAGGTCAGCGGGGGCTCCTTAACAATGAGCAGTTCTTC. This codes for CASSLGQRGLLNNEQFF. The full variable domain, in which reference TRBV11-2 and TRBJ2-1 provide the parts outside the CDR3, is EAGVAQSPRYKIIEKRQSVAFWCNPISGHATLYWYQQILGQGPKLLIQFQNNGVVDDSQLPKDRFSAERLKGVDSTLKIQPAKLEDSAVYLCASSLGQRGLLNNEQFFGPGTRLTVL.

This chain connects TRBV7-8 to TRBJ2-1; D might be TRBD2 (6 bases). CDR1 SGHVS and CDR2 FQNEAQ come from the germline V gene. This CDR3 contains 17 residues. V lost 4 bases and J 8 bases, leaving 24 bases between the germline ends. The DNA of the CDR3 is TGTGCCAGCAGCTATGGGGGGACTCGCGGGGTGCGAGATGAGCAGTTCTTC. It is translated as CASSYGGTRGVRDEQFF. Combining the CDR3 with reference TRBV7-8 and TRBJ2-1 gives the whole variable domain GAGVSQSPRYKVAKRGQDVALRCDPISGHVSLFWYQQALGQGPEFLTYFQNEAQLDKSGLPSDRFFAERPEGSVSTLKIQRTQQEDSAVYLCASSYGGTRGVRDEQFFGPGTRLTVL.

The rearrangement joins TRBV5-1 to TRBJ2-3; D may be TRBD1 (5 bases). There are 14 residues in the CDR3. V was pared by 6 bases and J by 0 bases, with 11 bases between. Germline CDR1 reads SGHRS; CDR2 reads YFSETQ. The CDR3 sequence is CASIGQLSTDTQYF. The CDR3 region has the DNA TGCGCCAGCATCGGACAACTCAGCACAGATACGCAGTATTTT.

The chain is built from TRBV7-8 and TRBJ2-1, with D uncertain. Trimming took 4 bases from V and 2 from J, leaving 3 bases between them. CDR3 length equals 12 residues. Germline V gene lookup returns CDR1 SGHVS and CDR2 FQNEAQ. The chain's CDR3 is CASSSTYNEQFF. The DNA for the CDR3 is TGTGCCAGCAGCTCCACCTACAATGAGCAGTTCTTC. The whole variable domain, filled in from reference TRBV7-8 and TRBJ2-1, reads GAGVSQSPRYKVAKRGQDVALRCDPISGHVSLFWYQQALGQGPEFLTYFQNEAQLDKSGLPSDRFFAERPEGSVSTLKIQRTQQEDSAVYLCASSSTYNEQFFGPGTRLTVL.

This rearrangement joins TRBV28 to TRBJ2-3; TRBD2 aligns across 9 bases. V shed 6 bases and J 2 bases; nucleotides not matched to a gene: 6. The CDR3 covers 15 residues. Germline-derived CDR1 and CDR2 are MDHEN and SYDVKM. The CDR3, as DNA: TGTGCCAGCAGCGGGGGGACTAGCCTCACAGATACGCAGTATTTT. Translated: CASSGGTSLTDTQYF.

The chain combines TRBV6-6 with TRBJ2-3; a possible D gene is TRBD1 (6 bases). The CDR3 contains 14 residues. Germline loops: CDR1 MNHNY, CDR2 SVGAGI (reference sequence). V lost 8 bases, J lost 0 bases, and 12 bases lay in between. CDR3 DNA: TGTGCCAGCCAGGACAGTCCTAGCACAGATACGCAGTATTTT. Its protein product is CASQDSPSTDTQYF.

The chain links TRBV5-4 to TRBJ2-5; 9 nucleotides match TRBD2. Trimming removed 3 bases from V and 8 bases from J; junction bases left unmatched: 14. CDR1 and CDR2 (germline): SGHNT, YYREEE (reference sequence). The CDR3 contains 16 residues. The CDR3 nucleotides read TGTGCCAGCAGCTCCCCGACTAGCGGCCACGGGAGCACCCAGTACTTC. Its protein is CASSSPTSGHGSTQYF.

This clone appeared many times. CDR3 residues: CASSFGSSYEQYF. CDR3 DNA: TGTGCCAGCAGTTTTGGCAGTTCCTACGAGCAGTACTTC. V gene TRBV12-3 or TRBV12-4 combines with J gene TRBJ2-7; D is uncertain. The germline V and J ends were trimmed by 3 bases and 1 base, with 7 bases remaining between them. CDR3 length: 13 amino acids.

This clone has more than one count but fewer than ten. The genes are TRBV20-1 and TRBJ2-7, with D unresolved. Germline loops: CDR1 DFQATT, CDR2 SNEGSKA (reference sequence). The CDR3 is 11 amino acids. V was pared by 2 bases and J by 3 bases, with 5 bases between. Here the CDR3 reads CSARQDYEQYF. Here the CDR3 DNA reads TGCAGTGCTAGACAGGACTACGAGCAGTACTTC.

DNA for the CDR3: TGTGCCAGCAGCGGATGGGACAGGGAAAACATTCAGTACTTC. This sequence encodes CASSGWDRENIQYF. This chain uses TRBV9 with TRBJ2-4; 9 bases agree with TRBD1. Trimming removed 3 bases from V and 5 bases from J; junction bases left unmatched: 3. The V gene's germline CDR1 is SGDLS and CDR2 YYNGEE. The CDR3 covers 14 residues.

The chain joins TRBV18 to TRBJ2-7, with a tentative D call TRBD2 (5 bases). The CDR3 has 16 amino acids. The V gene's germline CDR1 is KGHSH and CDR2 LQKENI. The germline V and J ends were trimmed by 3 bases and 0 bases, with 15 bases remaining between them. In nucleotides, the CDR3 is TGTGCCAGCTCACCTAGCTTACTAGGAAGCTCCTACGAGCAGTACTTC. This encodes CASSPSLLGSSYEQYF.

This chain uses TRBV11-2 with TRBJ2-1; D may be TRBD2 (6 bases). The CDR3 is 13 residues long. Germline CDR1 reads SGHAT; CDR2 reads FQNNGV. V shed 3 bases and J shed 5 bases, with 8 bases lying between them. Here the CDR3 DNA reads TGTGCCAGCAGCTTGGGACTTAACAATGAGCAGTTCTTC. This sequence encodes CASSLGLNNEQFF.

This chain uses TRBV28 with TRBJ2-7; no clear D. V dropped 8 bases and J dropped 4 bases, with 6 bases sitting between them. The germline V gene has CDR1 MDHEN and CDR2 SYDVKM. The CDR3 totals 10 residues. As DNA, the CDR3 is TGTGCCAGCGGCTTATACGAGCAGTACTTC. Protein product: CASGLYEQYF.

This chain connects TRBV7-2 to TRBJ2-2; D ambiguous. Germline V lookup: CDR1 SGHTA, CDR2 FQGNSA. V shed 4 bases and J shed 2 bases, with 14 bases lying between them. The CDR3 runs to 16 residues. The CDR3 region has the DNA TGTGCCAGCAGCTACCGCAGTTCTCTTAACACCGGGGAGCTGTTTTTT. Protein: CASSYRSSLNTGELFF.